This T cell receptor beta chain was sequenced in a study of CD8 T cells in Susac syndrome. Study context: Sequenced Susac syndrome patients included about six with clinically active disease and 8 or 9 in remission.

Random hexamers primed reverse transcription of about 0.45 to 1 ug RNA. TCRdb reprocessed the immunoSEQ multiplex PCR reads via MiXCR and lists one record per CDR3 protein. The table records about 82,000 distinct CDR3 sequences, roughly 95% of them present only once. Trimming cost V 2 bases and J 0 bases, with 11 bases left between them. Germline loops: CDR1 GTSNPN, CDR2 SVGIG (reference sequence). CDR3 length: 15 amino acids. V gene TRBV30 combines with J gene TRBJ1-5, with a tentative D call TRBD1 (6 bases). Sequencing input: CD8+ T cells from PBMCs. The sequence was obtained from a human donor with Susac syndrome. The CDR3 sequence: CAWSWGQFSNQPQHF. CDR3 nucleotide sequence: TGTGCCTGGAGTTGGGGGCAGTTTAGCAATCAGCCCCAGCATTTT.